The 24 T cell receptor beta chains below all came from one sample that was sequenced in a study of cytomegalovirus exposure and HLA in healthy donors (dated by TCRdb to about 2017). Libraries were prepared through the immunoSEQ multiplex PCR assay. The multiplex PCR relied on a mix of 60 forward primers for TCR Vbeta segments and 13 reverse primers for TCR Jbeta segments. This is the immuneACCESS table as TCRdb keeps it, with only in-frame sequences that have V and J called. A part of the clones is gone; compared with another copy, unresolved V genes explain less than half, and the rest is unexplained. For this sample there are about 76,000 clones; nearly 80% appear just once. 8% to 9.5% of the sample is held by the ten biggest clonotypes. The material sequenced was PBMCs. Source of these receptors: a woman aged 40 to 50 in good health and CMV-seropositive.

The chain uses TRBV6-5 and TRBJ1-2; 11 bases match TRBD1. CDR3 size: 14 residues. Germline CDR1 and CDR2: MNHEY and SVGAGI. Trimming cost V 6 bases and J 8 bases; bases outside gene matches: 8. In DNA form, the CDR3 reads TGTGCCAGCAGGGGGGGACAGGGGGAGAGGGGCTACACCTTC. It translates to CASRGGQGERGYTF.

This clone was detected only a few times. The chain employs TRBV9 and TRBJ1-4; D might be TRBD1 (6 bases). V was clipped by 0 bases and J by 6 bases, with 9 bases between them. Germline CDR1 is SGDLS and CDR2 is YYNGEE. This CDR3 region has 14 residues. The CDR3 nucleotides are TGTGCCAGCAGCGTAGGAGGGGGTCATGAAAAACTGTTTTTT. Its translation: CASSVGGGHEKLFF. The variable domain in full, completed from reference TRBV9 and TRBJ1-4, reads DSGVTQTPKHLITATGQRVTLRCSPRSGDLSVYWYQQSLDQGLQFLIQYYNGEERAKGNILERFSAQQFPDLHSELNLSSLELGDSALYFCASSVGGGHEKLFFGSGTQLSVL.

V gene TRBV11-2 combines with J gene TRBJ1-5, with D unclear. The CDR3 loop spans 12 amino acids. Germline CDR1 and CDR2: SGHAT and FQNNGV. Trimming stripped 5 bases from V and 3 bases from J, with 5 bases between. In nucleotides, the CDR3 is TGTGCCAGCAGCGCGTCCAATCAGCCCCAGCATTTT. Amino acid sequence: CASSASNQPQHF.

The chain employs TRBV7-2 and TRBJ2-7; no reliable D call. Germline CDR1 reads SGHTA; CDR2 reads FQGNSA. Between the trimmed V and J ends, which lost 4 bases and 1 base, there was a span of 14 bases. This CDR3 comprises 15 residues. For the CDR3, the DNA is TGTGCCAGCAGCTCTGCAATAGGAGAATCCTACGAGCAGTACTTC. Translated, it gives CASSSAIGESYEQYF. Drawing the rest from reference TRBV7-2 and TRBJ2-7, the complete variable domain is GAGVSQSPSNKVTEKGKDVELRCDPISGHTALYWYRQSLGQGLEFLIYFQGNSAPDKSGLPSDRFSAERTGGSVSTLTIQRTQQEDSAVYLCASSSAIGESYEQYFGPGTRLTVT.

The chain employs TRBV15 and TRBJ1-2; 7 bases agree with TRBD1. This CDR3 is 15 amino acids long. Per the germline V gene, CDR1 is LNHNV and CDR2 is YYDKDF (reference sequence). The V segment lost 3 bases and the J segment 2 bases; nucleotides outside the gene matches: 6. CDR3 coding DNA: TGTGCCACCAGCAGCCGCAGGGGGTTAAACTATGGCTACACCTTC. Protein product: CATSSRRGLNYGYTF. The complete variable domain, with remaining parts taken from reference TRBV15 and TRBJ1-2, reads DAMVIQNPRYQVTQFGKPVTLSCSQTLNHNVMYWYQQKSSQAPKLLFHYYDKDFNNEADTPDNFQSRRPNTSFCFLDIRSPGLGDTAMYLCATSSRRGLNYGYTFGSGTRLTVV.

The chain joins TRBV2 to TRBJ1-5, with a weak D call TRBD1 (5 bases). Germline assignment: CDR1 SNHLY and CDR2 FYNNEI. The CDR3 is made up of 14 amino acids. Trimming shortened V by 4 bases and J by 5 bases, and 12 bases separated the two germline ends. CDR3: CASSVEGGDQPQHF. In DNA, the CDR3 is TGTGCCAGCAGTGTAGAGGGAGGGGATCAGCCCCAGCATTTT.

V is TRBV30 and J is TRBJ1-2; no definite D call. This CDR3 is 11 amino acids long. Germline CDR1 is GTSNPN and CDR2 is SVGIG (reference sequence). The V end lost 5 bases, the J end lost 4 bases, and 8 bases lay between the germline ends. The CDR3 is CAWGRTYGYTF. Written as DNA, the CDR3 is TGTGCCTGGGGGAGGACCTATGGCTACACCTTC. Together with reference TRBV30 and TRBJ1-2, the CDR3 gives the full variable domain: SQTIHQWPATLVQPVGSPLSLECTVEGTSNPNLYWYRQAAGRGLQLLFYSVGIGQISSEVPQNLSASRPQDRQFILSSKKLLLSDSGFYLCAWGRTYGYTFGSGTRLTVV.

This clone was recorded once. The limits of the CDR3 on the DNA are not certain, so only TCRdb's listed CDR3 is given. The chain couples TRBV21-1 to TRBJ2-7; the DNA was not compared with TRBD1, the D call given in the table. TRBV21-1 is listed as a pseudogene. The CDR3 extends over 16 residues, inclusive of both ends. This CDR3 is CASSSVGTGSSYEQYF.

This chain joins TRBV7-3 and TRBJ2-5, with 8 positions matching TRBD2. Germline CDR1 and CDR2: SGHTA and FQGTGA. V trimming: 5 bases; J trimming: 7 bases; junction bases outside the gene matches: 6. The CDR3 runs to 13 residues. DNA for the CDR3: TGTGCCAGCAGCAGACTAAGCGGGGGGACCCAGTACTTC. Encoded protein: CASSRLSGGTQYF. Full variable domain (remainder filled in from reference TRBV7-3 and TRBJ2-5): GAGVSQTPSNKVTEKGKYVELRCDPISGHTALYWYRQSLGQGPEFLIYFQGTGAADDSGLPNDRFFAVRPEGSVSTLKIQRTERGDSAVYLCASSRLSGGTQYFGPGTRLLVL.

In its sample, this clone was seen a few times. The V and J genes are TRBV2 and TRBJ2-7, with 10 bases lining up with TRBD1. Losses at the gene ends were 4 bases for V and 5 bases for J; bases not matched to a gene: 5. Germline CDR1 and CDR2: SNHLY and FYNNEI. This CDR3 contains 14 residues. CDR3 nucleotide sequence: TGTGCCAGCAGTGCGGGACAGGGGAAGCACGAGCAGTACTTC. Translated: CASSAGQGKHEQYF. Drawing the rest from reference TRBV2 and TRBJ2-7, the complete variable domain is EPEVTQTPSHQVTQMGQEVILRCVPISNHLYFYWYRQILGQKVEFLVSFYNNEISEKSEIFDDQFSVERPDGSNFTLKIRSTKLEDSAMYFCASSAGQGKHEQYFGPGTRLTVT.

The rearrangement uses TRBV7-8 and TRBJ1-3, with D uncertain. The CDR3 covers 16 residues. Germline V lookup: CDR1 SGHVS, CDR2 FQNEAQ. V shed 5 bases and J shed 0 bases, with 14 bases lying between them. For the CDR3, the DNA is TGTGCCAGCAGCCGGGGAGGGCAGCGCTCTGGAAACACCATATATTTT. It codes for CASSRGGQRSGNTIYF. Together with reference TRBV7-8 and TRBJ1-3, the CDR3 gives the full variable domain: GAGVSQSPRYKVAKRGQDVALRCDPISGHVSLFWYQQALGQGPEFLTYFQNEAQLDKSGLPSDRFFAERPEGSVSTLKIQRTQQEDSAVYLCASSRGGQRSGNTIYFGEGSWLTVV.

The rearrangement uses TRBV15 and TRBJ1-5; perhaps TRBD1 as D (5 bases). Germline V lookup: CDR1 LNHNV, CDR2 YYDKDF (reference sequence). The ends were cut back, 3 bases at V and 7 bases at J, with 10 bases in the middle. This CDR3 comprises 13 residues. The CDR3 DNA reads TGTGCCACCAGCAGGGAGGGGTTCCAGCCCCAGCATTTT. This encodes CATSREGFQPQHF.

This clone was seen just once. The V and J genes are TRBV18 and TRBJ1-1, with D perhaps matching TRBD1 (6 bases). The CDR3 has 15 amino acids. Trimming pared 3 bases from V and 1 base from J, leaving 12 bases between. Germline CDR1 and CDR2: KGHSH and LQKENI. The CDR3 DNA is TGTGCCAGCTCACCGTCTTTGGACAGGAACACTGAAGCTTTCTTT. Its translation: CASSPSLDRNTEAFF.

The J gene is TRBJ2-3, the V gene TRBV15; 7 bases align to TRBD1. Germline V gene sequence: CDR1 LNHNV, CDR2 YYDKDF (reference sequence). This CDR3 spans 14 amino acids. The trim removed 4 bases at V and 2 bases at J, leaving 3 bases unmatched. CDR3 protein: CATSIGQDTDTQYF. The CDR3 DNA reads as TGTGCCACCAGCATCGGACAGGACACAGATACGCAGTATTTT.

The J gene is TRBJ1-1, the V gene TRBV30; D gene ambiguous. Germline CDR1 GTSNPN, CDR2 SVGIG (reference sequence). This CDR3 region has 14 residues. V was shortened by 2 bases and J by 0 bases, with 10 bases between the two germline ends. CDR3 sequence (DNA): TGTGCCTGGAGTCCGTCCCACTTGAACACTGAAGCTTTCTTT. The encoded protein is CAWSPSHLNTEAFF. Looking up the rest from reference TRBV30 and TRBJ1-1 gives the full variable domain: SQTIHQWPATLVQPVGSPLSLECTVEGTSNPNLYWYRQAAGRGLQLLFYSVGIGQISSEVPQNLSASRPQDRQFILSSKKLLLSDSGFYLCAWSPSHLNTEAFFGQGTRLTVV.

The chain carries TRBV5-1 and TRBJ1-2; the D gene is possibly TRBD1 (6 bases). Deletions cut 0 bases from V and 5 bases from J, with 11 bases between. This CDR3 spans 14 amino acids. Germline V gene data show CDR1 as SGHRS and CDR2 as YFSETQ. The CDR3 loop reads CASSLGTDDYGYTF. The CDR3 DNA follows: TGCGCCAGCAGCTTGGGGACAGACGATTATGGCTACACCTTC.

This chain joins TRBV5-4 and TRBJ1-2; no firm D call. CDR1 is SGHNT and CDR2 is YYREEE in the germline V gene (reference sequence). The CDR3 loop spans 14 amino acids. With 4 bases removed from V and 3 bases from J, the gap between germline ends came to 13 bases. The CDR3 DNA follows: TGTGCCAGCAGCCGGGGAACAGCCTACTATGGCTACACCTTC. Translated: CASSRGTAYYGYTF. The whole variable domain, remainder taken from reference TRBV5-4 and TRBJ1-2, is ETGVTQSPTHLIKTRGQQVTLRCSSQSGHNTVSWYQQALGQGPQFIFQYYREEENGRGNFPPRFSGLQFPNYSSELNVNALELDDSALYLCASSRGTAYYGYTFGSGTRLTVV.

The chain recombines TRBV5-4 with TRBJ2-3; TRBD2 agrees at 12 bases. The trim removed 1 base at V and 0 bases at J, leaving 6 bases unmatched. Germline loops: CDR1 SGHNT, CDR2 YYREEE (reference sequence). The CDR3 contains 18 residues. CDR3 residues: CASSLRLAGAHSTDTQYF. CDR3 sequence (DNA): TGTGCCAGCAGCTTGCGACTAGCGGGGGCCCATAGCACAGATACGCAGTATTTT.

This chain connects TRBV19 to TRBJ2-3, with 7 nucleotides matching TRBD2. The CDR3 extends over 13 amino acids. Losses at the gene ends were 4 bases for V and 5 bases for J; bases not matched to a gene: 3. Germline values: CDR1 LNHDA, CDR2 SQIVND (reference sequence). The CDR3 nucleotides read TGTGCCAGTAGTAAGGAGCGGGGAGATACGCAGTATTTT. This gives the protein CASSKERGDTQYF.

The rearrangement uses TRBV5-4 and TRBJ1-6; 9 bases match TRBD1. J lost 10 bases, V lost 9 bases, and 2 bases had no gene match. The CDR3 sequence is 11 residues long. Germline-derived CDR1 and CDR2 are SGHNT and YYREEE (reference sequence). CDR3 sequence: CATGQGSPLHF. The DNA for the CDR3 is TGTGCCACCGGACAGGGGTCACCCCTCCACTTT.

The J gene is TRBJ2-7, the V gene TRBV7-8, with 7 nucleotides matching TRBD1. The trim removed 3 bases at V and 9 bases at J, leaving 5 bases unmatched. Germline V gives CDR1 SGHVS, CDR2 FQNEAQ. CDR3 length: 12 amino acids. The DNA of the CDR3 is TGTGCCAGCAGCTTGGGACAGAAGGGGCAGTACTTC. Protein sequence: CASSLGQKGQYF.

The genes are TRBV19 and TRBJ1-2, with D possibly TRBD1 on 6 matching bases. CDR3 size: 14 residues. Trimming took 3 bases from V and 7 from J, leaving 15 bases between them. Germline V gene lookup returns CDR1 LNHDA and CDR2 SQIVND (reference sequence). As DNA, the CDR3 is TGTGCCAGTAGTATCGGGTCAGGGGCGAGTGGCTACACCTTC. Translating it yields CASSIGSGASGYTF.

The chain has TRBV19 and TRBJ2-5, with 8 bases aligning to TRBD1. Germline assignment: CDR1 LNHDA and CDR2 SQIVND (reference sequence). V lost 5 bases, J lost 4 bases, and 0 bases stayed unmatched. The CDR3 is 12 residues long. CDR3 bases: TGTGCCAGTAGTCAGGGGGCAGAGACCCAGTACTTC. It specifies CASSQGAETQYF.

The chain is built from TRBV5-8 and TRBJ1-2, with TRBD1 matching over 7 bases. The CDR3 runs 14 residues. Germline loops: CDR1 SGHTS, CDR2 YDEGEE. With V trimmed by 5 bases and J by 1 base, 5 bases remained unmatched. In DNA form, the CDR3 reads TGTGCCAGCAGAGGACAGGACGATAACTATGGCTACACCTTC. It is translated as CASRGQDDNYGYTF.